This TCR beta chain was profiled in a study of blood T cell repertoires in COVID-19. Study context: Italy, Spain and the United States were the sources of the convalescent and acute COVID-19 samples. T cells, B-cell-depleted T cells, or PBMCs provided the cDNA or gDNA that served as material.

Germline V gene sequence: CDR1 SGHTA, CDR2 FQGTGA. Trimming at V came to 5 bases and at J to 0 bases, leaving 6 bases not matched to a gene. This CDR3 spans 16 amino acids. Methods used by the authors: Amplifying reference gene primers gave estimates of nucleated cell counts. TCRdb's copy holds only in-frame clones and misses some; the assay was immunoSEQ multiplex PCR. V, J and clone size were drawn from that table, and D and trimming were deduced from the DNA. The sample holds 35,000 or so clones, approximately 90% seen once. Source material: peripheral blood. The clonotype was recovered from a man between 60 and 75 years old with active or convalescent COVID-19. The chain combines TRBV7-3 with TRBJ2-2; TRBD1 agrees at 7 bases. The CDR3 here is CASSNDRASNTGELFF. In DNA, the CDR3 is TGTGCCAGCAGCAACGACAGGGCATCGAACACCGGGGAGCTGTTTTTT.